This T cell receptor (beta chain) was observed in a study of identical twins. TCRdb used MiXCR to reprocess the 5' RACE reads, holding one entry per CDR3 protein. The data hold some 250,000 distinct CDR3 sequences, with 6.5% observed a single time. The CDR3 length is 15 residues. V lost 1 base and J lost 5, with 14 bases in between. Per the germline V gene, CDR1 is DFQATT and CDR2 is SNEGSKA (reference sequence). These same data were also listed under a study on T cells expressing NK-cell markers.

The clonotype comes from a woman between 18 and 30 years old in good health. Sample: CD8+ T cells sorted from blood. V usage is TRBV20-1 and J usage is TRBJ2-2; D is ambiguous. The CDR3 loop reads CSARGKGSNTGELFF. The CDR3 region has the DNA TGCAGTGCTAGAGGGAAGGGCAGTAATACCGGGGAGCTGTTTTTT.